This T cell receptor (beta chain) appears in the sequencing data of a study of T-cell memory formation after mild COVID-19. The study's findings and limits: Pre-infection memory showed some responding clones, and this suggested that cross-reactive memory joined.

The CDR3 consists of 12 residues. Germline V gives CDR1 DFQATT, CDR2 SNEGSKA (reference sequence). V gave up 1 base and J gave up 2 bases, with 6 bases separating them. This clonotype was picked up a small number of times. Its specificity is not known. With constant-segment primers, 5'RACE yielded cDNA libraries of TCR alpha and TCR beta that carried sample barcodes and UMIs. TCRdb itself ran the 5' RACE reads through MiXCR, one entry per CDR3 protein. The table includes fewer than 450,000 distinct CDR3 sequences, 20% to 25% detected once. The V gene is TRBV20-1, the J gene TRBJ2-7; D is unresolved. The receptor was derived from an adult woman who had mild COVID-19 (a few samples of this study predate the infection). Cell type and time point are not known. The sequencing sample was made of PBMCs or a T cell subset sorted from them (not recorded which). CDR3 in amino acids: CSARGQPYEQYF. The CDR3 DNA is TGCAGTGCTAGAGGCCAGCCCTACGAGCAGTACTTC.